The 27 T cell receptor beta chains listed next were all sequenced from one sample in a study of tumor-infiltrating lymphocytes in oesophageal squamous cell carcinoma. TCRdb independently ran MiXCR on the reads; one entry per CDR3 protein. The sample consists of 9,500 to 12,000 distinct CDR3 sequences, 58% of them appearing once. Sequencing used blood. These receptors came from a female donor with esophageal squamous cell carcinoma.

V usage is TRBV7-6 and J usage is TRBJ2-5; D perhaps matches TRBD1 (7 bases). The V and J ends lost 5 bases and 2 bases respectively, with 15 bases between them. CDR3 length: 15 amino acids. CDR1 SGHVS and CDR2 FNYEAQ come from the germline V gene. Here the CDR3 DNA reads TGTGCCAGCAGCGCTAAGACAGGGAGGCAAGAGACCCAGTACTTC. This sequence encodes CASSAKTGRQETQYF.

The V and J genes are TRBV12-3 or TRBV12-4 and TRBJ1-1; TRBD1 might be the D (5 bases). The V end lost 3 bases, the J end lost 8 bases, and 16 bases lay between the germline ends. This CDR3 spans 14 amino acids. In DNA, the CDR3 is TGTGCCAGCAGTTTGGGAGACAGCTCTAACGAAGCTTTCTTT. This gives the protein CASSLGDSSNEAFF.

The chain has TRBV7-9 and TRBJ2-5, with D tentatively TRBD1 or TRBD2 (7 bases each). The J call is uncertain, as TRBJ2-7 better fits the DNA end. CDR1 and CDR2 from the germline V gene are SEHNR and FQNEAQ (reference sequence). The CDR3 has 16 residues. The CDR3 here is CASRAKPGGGGYEQYF. Written as DNA, the CDR3 is TGTGCCAGCAGGGCCAAGCCAGGGGGGGGAGGCTACGAGCAGTACTTC.

The chain carries TRBV7-8 and TRBJ2-5; no clear D. V was clipped by 3 bases and J by 4 bases, with 9 bases between them. The CDR3 is 13 amino acids. The germline V gene has CDR1 SGHVS and CDR2 FQNEAQ. This chain's CDR3 is CASSFEERETQYF. In nucleotides, the CDR3 is TGTGCCAGCAGCTTCGAAGAGAGAGAGACCCAGTACTTC.

CDR3: CASSSNKGQPETQYF. DNA for the CDR3: TGTGCCAGCAGTTCCAACAAGGGACAGCCCGAGACCCAGTACTTC. The chain joins TRBV28 to TRBJ2-5, with 7 nucleotides matching TRBD1. CDR3 length: 15 amino acids. V gave up 4 bases and J gave up 5 bases; unmatched junction bases: 10. Looked up from germline, CDR1 is MDHEN and CDR2 is SYDVKM. The full variable domain, with the rest looked up from reference TRBV28 and TRBJ2-5, is DVKVTQSSRYLVKRTGEKVFLECVQDMDHENMFWYRQDPGLGLRLIYFSYDVKMKEKGDIPEGYSVSREKKERFSLILESASTNQTSMYLCASSSNKGQPETQYFGPGTRLLVL.

CDR3 DNA: TGTGCCAGCAGCCCAGATGTGACCAACTATGGCTACACCTTC. This gives the protein CASSPDVTNYGYTF. The J gene is TRBJ2-7, the V gene TRBV7-4, with no clear D. The J call is doubtful: the DNA matches TRBJ1-2 better. This CDR3 region has 14 residues. The germline V gene has CDR1 SGHVT and CDR2 SQSDAQ.

This chain links TRBV5-1 with TRBJ2-1, with TRBD2 matching 12 bases. Trimming removed 5 bases from V and 7 bases from J; junction bases left unmatched: 7. CDR3 length: 15 amino acids. CDR1 and CDR2 (germline): SGHRS, YFSETQ. The CDR3 DNA follows: TGCGCCAGCAGTAGACTAGCGGGAGCGGGGAATGAGCAGTTCTTC. It encodes CASSRLAGAGNEQFF.

CDR3 sequence reads: CASSFNRDTEAFF. The CDR3 coding sequence is TGTGCCAGCAGTTTCAACAGGGACACTGAAGCTTTCTTT. The rearrangement uses TRBV12-3 or TRBV12-4 and TRBJ1-1; weak D call: TRBD1 (6 bases). V dropped 3 bases and J dropped 3 bases, with 8 bases sitting between them. The CDR3 loop spans 13 amino acids.

This clonotype is medium-sized in the sample. The CDR3 DNA is TGTGCCAGCAGTTACCCGAGGGACAGGCACCGTGGCTACACCTTC. It is translated as CASSYPRDRHRGYTF. This chain uses TRBV6-6 with TRBJ1-2; 8 nucleotides match TRBD1. This CDR3 contains 15 residues. V was clipped by 2 bases and J by 7 bases; unmatched bases: 9. Germline CDR1 is MNHNY and CDR2 is SVGAGI (reference sequence).

The chain couples TRBV7-3 to TRBJ2-7, with TRBD2 identical over 13 bases. With V trimmed by 5 bases and J by 1 base, 5 bases remained unmatched. The CDR3 runs to 16 residues. Germline V lookup: CDR1 SGHTA, CDR2 FQGTGA. The CDR3: CASSAPTSGRSYEQYF. CDR3 sequence (DNA): TGTGCCAGCAGCGCCCCGACTAGCGGGAGGTCCTACGAGCAGTACTTC.

This chain uses TRBV7-2 with TRBJ2-4; D remains ambiguous. The end of the DNA fits TRBJ2-7 better, so the J call may be wrong. Germline-derived CDR1 and CDR2 are SGHTA and FQGNSA. The CDR3 runs 14 residues. CDR3 sequence reads: CASSLPSEVREQYF. DNA for the CDR3: TGTGCCAGCAGCTTACCCAGTGAGGTCCGCGAGCAGTACTTC.

V usage is TRBV27 and J usage is TRBJ1-1; D remains ambiguous. The germline V gene encodes CDR1 MNHEY and CDR2 SMNVEV (reference sequence). The CDR3 is made up of 14 amino acids. V lost 3 bases, J lost 0 bases, and 8 bases lay in between. The CDR3 region has the DNA TGTGCCAGCAGTTTCGAAGGGTTGAACACTGAAGCTTTCTTT. This codes for CASSFEGLNTEAFF.

This chain uses TRBV7-3 with TRBJ2-1; 7 nucleotides match TRBD1. The germline CDR1 and CDR2 sequences are SGHTA and FQGTGA. With V trimmed by 5 bases and J by 8 bases, 6 bases remained unmatched. CDR3 length: 13 amino acids. CDR3 bases: TGTGCCAGCAGCCCTTACAGGGGCGATGAGCAGTTCTTC. This gives the protein CASSPYRGDEQFF.

This clonotype appeared a few times. The chain has TRBV7-3 and TRBJ2-1, with TRBD2 as a possible D gene (7 bases). The CDR3 is 16 amino acids. V dropped 5 bases and J dropped 2 bases, with 16 bases sitting between them. Germline lookup yields CDR1 SGHTA and CDR2 FQGTGA. This CDR3 reads CASSPMGGGTYNEQFF. CDR3 bases: TGTGCCAGCAGCCCAATGGGAGGGGGTACCTACAATGAGCAGTTCTTC.

This chain connects TRBV7-6 to TRBJ2-7, with 8 positions matching TRBD1. The J call may be mistaken, given a closer DNA end match to TRBJ2-5. Germline values: CDR1 SGHVS, CDR2 FNYEAQ. This CDR3 is 14 amino acids long. The CDR3 DNA reads TGTGCCAGCAGCACTCCAGGGGGCGTGGAGACCCAGTACTTC. It specifies CASSTPGGVETQYF.

The chain employs TRBV7-6 and TRBJ2-1, with 12 nucleotides matching TRBD2. Germline loops: CDR1 SGHVS, CDR2 FNYEAQ. V lost 4 bases, J lost 1 base, and 5 bases stayed unmatched. This CDR3 contains 17 residues. The DNA for the CDR3 is TGTGCCAGCAGCTATACTAGCGGGGGGTGGTCCTACAATGAGCAGTTCTTC. Encoded protein: CASSYTSGGWSYNEQFF.

With respect to this clonotype: Given the absence of the conserved phenylalanine or tryptophan at the CDR3 end, a read error is likely. The DNA is left out, because the CDR3 cannot be placed on it with certainty; the CDR3 is given as TCRdb lists it. The J gene is TRBJ2-5, the V gene TRBV27. Looked up from germline, CDR1 is MNHEY and CDR2 is SMNVEV (reference sequence). The CDR3 numbers 12 amino acids, ends counted. CDR3 in amino acids: CTSSLGVSTFGS.

This chain joins TRBV7-8 and TRBJ2-3; D is unclear. The DNA end is a closer match to TRBJ2-5, so the J assignment may be wrong. CDR3 length: 13 amino acids. Germline V gives CDR1 SGHVS, CDR2 FQNEAQ. This CDR3 is CASSRHMGETQYF. CDR3 nucleotides: TGTGCCAGCAGCCGTCACATGGGAGAGACCCAGTACTTC.

This chain joins TRBV12-3 or TRBV12-4 and TRBJ2-3; 14 bases fit TRBD2. There are 16 residues in the CDR3. V lost 6 bases and J lost 2; bases outside the gene matches: 4. The DNA for the CDR3 is TGTGCCAGCAGGGGGACTAGCGGGAGCGTCACAGATACGCAGTATTTT. This encodes CASRGTSGSVTDTQYF.

With respect to this clonotype: Germline and junction disagree at one end, which may indicate a read error. The gene calls are TRBV7-6 and TRBJ2-5, with D possibly matching TRBD2 (6 bases). The CDR3 sequence is 14 residues long. Germline CDR1 SGHVS, CDR2 FNYEAQ. The CDR3 DNA reads as TGTGCTAGCAGCTTGCAGGGAGGCGGAGGGACCCAGTACTTC. Protein sequence: CASSLQGGGGTQYF.

This chain joins TRBV6-6 and TRBJ1-1, with a possible D match to TRBD1 (5 bases). With 4 bases removed from V and 6 bases from J, the gap between germline ends came to 36 bases. This CDR3 has 21 amino acids. The germline V gene has CDR1 MNHNY and CDR2 SVGAGI (reference sequence). CDR3 DNA sequence: TGTGCCAGCAGTTTCCCATGGGGGGGAAAGGGTTCCCTGCAAACCAGGGCTGAAGCTTTCTTT. Translation: CASSFPWGGKGSLQTRAEAFF.

The chain employs TRBV7-9 and TRBJ2-7, with 10 bases lining up with TRBD2. J gave up 3 bases and V 6 bases, and 5 bases lay outside the gene matches. The germline CDR1 and CDR2 sequences are SEHNR and FQNEAQ (reference sequence). The CDR3 extends over 14 amino acids. The chain's CDR3 is CASSNSGRSYEQYF. The DNA for the CDR3 is TGTGCCAGCAGTAATAGCGGGAGGAGCTACGAGCAGTACTTC. Based on the CDR3 plus reference TRBV7-9 and TRBJ2-7, the full variable domain is DTGVSQNPRHKITKRGQNVTFRCDPISEHNRLYWYRQTLGQGPEFLTYFQNEAQLEKSRLLSDRFSAERPKGSFSTLEIQRTEQGDSAMYLCASSNSGRSYEQYFGPGTRLTVT.

This clonotype was detected only a few times. Given a much more abundant clone one base away, this may be a read error. The chain recombines TRBV10-3 with TRBJ2-5; TRBD2 matches at 11 bases. TRBJ2-1 explains the end of the DNA better; the J call may be wrong. Germline CDR1 is ENHRY and CDR2 is SYGVKD. The CDR3 length is 14 residues. The CDR3 bases are TGTGCCATCAAACTAGCGGGAGATCTGGGCGAGCAGTTCTTC. Protein: CAIKLAGDLGEQFF.

The genes are TRBV7-2 and TRBJ2-5; D is possibly TRBD2 (5 bases). The CDR3 is made up of 12 amino acids. CDR1 is SGHTA and CDR2 is FQGNSA in the germline V gene. The ends were cut back, 3 bases at V and 11 bases at J, with 13 bases in the middle. Written as DNA, the CDR3 is TGTGCCAGCAGCTTGAGGCCCGGGGAGCAGTACTTC. Translation: CASSLRPGEQYF.

This clonotype was counted a few times. The junction departs from the called germline gene at one end, perhaps through a read error. The chain joins TRBV7-7 to TRBJ2-5, with 9 bases fitting TRBD2. This CDR3 comprises 14 residues. Germline V gives CDR1 SSHAT, CDR2 FNYEAQ (reference sequence). The CDR3 is CASSPGTSRREQYF. DNA for the CDR3: TGTGCTAGCAGCCCCGGGACTAGCCGTCGGGAGCAGTACTTC.

This chain connects TRBV7-6 to TRBJ2-5; 7 bases map to TRBD1. The junction had 8 bases not matched to a gene; V was cut back by 5 bases and J by 5 bases. The germline CDR1 and CDR2 sequences are SGHVS and FNYEAQ. The CDR3 loop spans 14 amino acids. The DNA of the CDR3 is TGTGCCAGCAGCCGTGGGACAGCCGCGGAGACCCAGTACTTC. This encodes CASSRGTAAETQYF. Full variable domain (missing parts from reference TRBV7-6 and TRBJ2-5): GAGVSQSPRYKVTKRGQDVALRCDPISGHVSLYWYRQALGQGPEFLTYFNYEAQQDKSGLPNDRFSAERPEGSISTLTIQRTEQRDSAMYRCASSRGTAAETQYFGPGTRLLVL.

This clonotype was found a few times. The V gene is TRBV7-2, the J gene TRBJ2-4; D might be TRBD1 or TRBD2, each matching 5 bases. The better agreement between TRBJ2-7 and the DNA end casts doubt on the J call. This CDR3 comprises 14 residues. Germline V gene sequence: CDR1 SGHTA, CDR2 FQGNSA. CDR3 residues: CASSPGTGSYEQYF. The CDR3 region has the DNA TGTGCCAGCAGCCCAGGGACGGGCTCCTACGAGCAGTACTTC.